Below are 21 T cell receptor beta chains sequenced from a single sample in a study of OX40 agonist ivuxolimab in advanced cancers. TCRdb's copy holds only in-frame clones and misses some; the assay was immunoSEQ multiplex PCR. The sample includes 35,000 to 45,000 clones, around 93% of them seen just once. The sequenced sample was CD4+ or CD8+ T cells sorted from blood, obtained in a trial of the OX40 agonist ivuxolimab. The receptor set was obtained from an adult with an advanced solid tumor such as melanoma, head and neck, liver or kidney cancer.

This rearrangement joins TRBV18 to TRBJ2-7; D is tentatively TRBD1 or TRBD2 (5 bases each). Germline values: CDR1 KGHSH, CDR2 LQKENI. CDR3 length: 15 amino acids. The germline V and J ends were trimmed by 2 bases and 2 bases, with 13 bases remaining between them. The CDR3 region has the DNA TGTGCCAGCTCACCAGCGCAGGGAGCCCCCTACGAGCAGTACTTC. Translation gives CASSPAQGAPYEQYF.

This clone was counted once. V gene TRBV19 combines with J gene TRBJ2-3; D not resolved. V was cut by 0 bases and J by 2 bases, with 6 bases left in between. Per germline, CDR1 LNHDA and CDR2 SQIVND (reference sequence). The length of the CDR3 is 14 residues. Here the CDR3 reads CASSIEATTDTQYF. CDR3 bases: TGTGCCAGTAGTATAGAGGCTACCACAGATACGCAGTATTTT.

The chain has TRBV19 and TRBJ1-5; D unresolved. The germline V and J ends were trimmed by 5 bases and 6 bases, with 11 bases remaining between them. This CDR3 spans 13 amino acids. CDR1 LNHDA and CDR2 SQIVND come from the germline V gene (reference sequence). This chain's CDR3 is CASSFTVGQPQHF. The CDR3, as DNA: TGTGCCAGTAGTTTCACGGTCGGTCAGCCCCAGCATTTT. Full variable domain (remainder filled in from reference TRBV19 and TRBJ1-5): DGGITQSPKYLFRKEGQNVTLSCEQNLNHDAMYWYRQDPGQGLRLIYYSQIVNDFQKGDIAEGYSVSREKKESFPLTVTSAQKNPTAFYLCASSFTVGQPQHFGDGTRLSIL.

V usage is TRBV6-6 and J usage is TRBJ2-2; D not resolved. The CDR3 extends over 12 amino acids. CDR1 is MNHNY and CDR2 is SVGAGI in the germline V gene (reference sequence). V lost 6 bases to trimming and J lost 2 bases, with 4 bases between them. The CDR3 sequence is CASSPNTGELFF. In nucleotides, the CDR3 is TGTGCCAGCAGCCCAAACACCGGGGAGCTGTTTTTT.

The chain links TRBV30 to TRBJ2-1; weak D call: TRBD1 (6 bases). CDR3 length: 13 amino acids. Trimming removed 5 bases at V and 8 bases at J, with 16 bases between. The germline V gene has CDR1 GTSNPN and CDR2 SVGIG (reference sequence). The CDR3, as DNA: TGTGCCTGGGAGGAAGGACAGTTCGATGAGCAGTTCTTC. Translating it yields CAWEEGQFDEQFF.

The V call is TRBV4-2, the J call TRBJ1-5, with no clear D. Germline lookup yields CDR1 LGHNA and CDR2 YNFKEQ. The CDR3 length is 16 residues. Trimming stripped 0 bases from V and 4 bases from J, with 13 bases between. The CDR3 DNA is TGTGCCAGCAGCCAAGATCCCAGAAGCCCAAATCAGCCCCAGCATTTT. Translating it yields CASSQDPRSPNQPQHF.

This sequence joins TRBV6-6 and TRBJ2-5; possibly TRBD2 for D (6 bases). CDR3 size: 14 residues. CDR1 is MNHNY, CDR2 SVGAGI, per germline (reference sequence). Trimming took 4 bases from V and 4 from J, leaving 13 bases between them. Written as DNA, the CDR3 is TGTGCCAGCAGTTTCTTCGGGGGTTCAGAGACCCAGTACTTC. Translated, it gives CASSFFGGSETQYF.

The chain links TRBV18 to TRBJ2-1, with 9 bases aligning to TRBD2. After removal of 3 bases from V and 10 bases from J, the junction contained 7 bases not matched to a gene. Germline V gives CDR1 KGHSH, CDR2 LQKENI. This CDR3 spans 14 amino acids. CDR3 region: CASSPTIAGVEQFF. The CDR3 coding sequence is TGTGCCAGCTCACCGACGATAGCGGGAGTAGAGCAGTTCTTC. Looking up the rest from reference TRBV18 and TRBJ2-1 gives the full variable domain: NAGVMQNPRHLVRRRGQEARLRCSPMKGHSHVYWYRQLPEEGLKFMVYLQKENIIDESGMPKERFSAEFPKEGPSILRIQQVVRGDSAAYFCASSPTIAGVEQFFGPGTRLTVL.

The chain has TRBV2 and TRBJ2-7, with 10 bases matching TRBD1. Germline trimming cut 1 base from V and 0 bases from J; bases unmatched to any gene: 0. The CDR3 totals 15 residues. Germline V lookup: CDR1 SNHLY, CDR2 FYNNEI. This CDR3 is CASSEGTGGSYEQYF. The CDR3 DNA is TGTGCCAGCAGTGAAGGGACAGGGGGCTCCTACGAGCAGTACTTC.

The genes are TRBV2 and TRBJ2-1; the D gene is possibly TRBD1 (5 bases). The CDR3 has 15 amino acids. The V and J ends lost 5 bases and 6 bases respectively, with 17 bases between them. Per the germline V gene, CDR1 is SNHLY and CDR2 is FYNNEI. In DNA form, the CDR3 reads TGTGCCAGCAGTCATAGTTATAGGGGCGGCAATGAGCAGTTCTTC. This gives the protein CASSHSYRGGNEQFF.

The chain combines TRBV6-1 with TRBJ2-2, with a weak D call TRBD2 (6 bases). Germline-derived CDR1 and CDR2 are MNHNS and SASEGT. The V gene lost 4 bases and the J gene lost 4 bases, with 13 bases spanning the gap. The CDR3 is 15 residues long. This CDR3 reads CASSVQGGGTGELFF. Written as DNA, the CDR3 is TGTGCCAGCAGTGTGCAGGGAGGCGGCACCGGGGAGCTGTTTTTT.

V is TRBV30 and J is TRBJ2-2; TRBD2 might be the D (5 bases). The V end was cut by 5 bases, the J end by 2 bases, with 21 bases between. CDR3 length equals 17 residues. CDR1 and CDR2 (germline): GTSNPN, SVGIG (reference sequence). CDR3 nucleotides: TGTGCCTGGCTTGAAGCGGACTTTAGGGCAAACACCGGGGAGCTGTTTTTT. Its translation is CAWLEADFRANTGELFF.

This chain joins TRBV4-1 and TRBJ2-5; D remains ambiguous. CDR3 length: 15 amino acids. V gave up 3 bases and J gave up 2 bases, with 13 bases separating them. The germline V gene has CDR1 MGHRA and CDR2 YSYEKL. The CDR3 DNA reads TGCGCCAGCAGCCAGCGATCATTGGTTCAAGAGACCCAGTACTTC. It specifies CASSQRSLVQETQYF.

The V gene is TRBV4-3, the J gene TRBJ2-7; D call uncertain. This CDR3 region has 15 residues. Trimming cost V 0 bases and J 4 bases, with 13 bases left between them. Germline CDR1 LGHNA, CDR2 YSLEER. CDR3 in amino acids: CASSQDWVPRYEQYF. The CDR3, as DNA: TGCGCCAGCAGCCAAGACTGGGTTCCCCGATACGAGCAGTACTTC.

The chain recombines TRBV4-1 with TRBJ1-4; D call uncertain. The CDR3 totals 15 residues. V was cut by 0 bases and J by 2 bases, with 7 bases left in between. Per the germline V gene, CDR1 is MGHRA and CDR2 is YSYEKL. The CDR3: CASSQESKTNEKLFF. The CDR3 nucleotides read TGCGCCAGCAGCCAAGAATCAAAGACTAATGAAAAACTGTTTTTT.

The J gene is TRBJ2-3, the V gene TRBV5-1, with 10 bases aligning to TRBD2. Unmatched junction bases numbered 9, after V lost 1 base and J lost 1 base. This CDR3 region has 18 residues. Per the germline V gene, CDR1 is SGHRS and CDR2 is YFSETQ. CDR3 protein: CASSLFSPGTSGTDTQYF. The CDR3 coding sequence is TGCGCCAGCAGCTTGTTCTCACCGGGGACTAGCGGCACAGATACGCAGTATTTT.

The rearrangement joins TRBV5-6 to TRBJ1-5, with D unresolved. In germline, CDR1 is SGHDT, CDR2 YYEEEE. V lost 0 bases, J lost 0 bases, and 4 bases lay in between. The CDR3 runs to 14 residues. The CDR3 region has the DNA TGTGCCAGCAGCTTGGTGACTAGCAATCAGCCCCAGCATTTT. As protein: CASSLVTSNQPQHF.

The chain links TRBV5-4 to TRBJ2-1, with TRBD2 identical over 9 bases. Trimming cost V 1 base and J 3 bases; bases outside gene matches: 2. CDR1 is SGHNT, CDR2 YYREEE, per germline (reference sequence). The CDR3 runs to 15 residues. CDR3 loop: CASSLSGRFYNEQFF. The CDR3 DNA reads as TGTGCCAGCAGCTTGAGCGGGAGGTTCTACAATGAGCAGTTCTTC.

The CDR3 DNA sequence: TGTGCCAGCAGTAGAACAGGGGTCCTGGCTGCCTACGAGCAGTACTTC. It codes for CASSRTGVLAAYEQYF. The chain recombines TRBV27 with TRBJ2-7, with TRBD1 matching 7 bases. Germline V gene sequence: CDR1 MNHEY, CDR2 SMNVEV (reference sequence). The CDR3 spans 16 residues. Trimming at V came to 5 bases and at J to 2 bases, leaving 12 bases not matched to a gene.

This sequence joins TRBV7-9 and TRBJ1-2; D may be TRBD1 (5 bases). The germline gives CDR1 SEHNR, CDR2 FQNEAQ (reference sequence). The CDR3 has 12 amino acids. Deletions cut 3 bases from V and 8 bases from J, with 10 bases between. CDR3 sequence (DNA): TGTGCCAGCAGCTTGGGGCCCCGCGGCTACACCTTC. Its protein is CASSLGPRGYTF.

V gene TRBV15 combines with J gene TRBJ2-7, with D possibly TRBD2 on 5 matching bases. Between the trimmed V and J ends, which lost 1 base and 0 bases, there was a span of 7 bases. Germline CDR1 and CDR2: LNHNV and YYDKDF (reference sequence). This CDR3 contains 14 residues. CDR3 DNA: TGTGCCACCAGCAGAGGTGGGAGCTCCTACGAGCAGTACTTC. Amino acid sequence: CATSRGGSSYEQYF. The complete variable domain, with remaining parts taken from reference TRBV15 and TRBJ2-7, reads DAMVIQNPRYQVTQFGKPVTLSCSQTLNHNVMYWYQQKSSQAPKLLFHYYDKDFNNEADTPDNFQSRRPNTSFCFLDIRSPGLGDTAMYLCATSRGGSSYEQYFGPGTRLTVT.